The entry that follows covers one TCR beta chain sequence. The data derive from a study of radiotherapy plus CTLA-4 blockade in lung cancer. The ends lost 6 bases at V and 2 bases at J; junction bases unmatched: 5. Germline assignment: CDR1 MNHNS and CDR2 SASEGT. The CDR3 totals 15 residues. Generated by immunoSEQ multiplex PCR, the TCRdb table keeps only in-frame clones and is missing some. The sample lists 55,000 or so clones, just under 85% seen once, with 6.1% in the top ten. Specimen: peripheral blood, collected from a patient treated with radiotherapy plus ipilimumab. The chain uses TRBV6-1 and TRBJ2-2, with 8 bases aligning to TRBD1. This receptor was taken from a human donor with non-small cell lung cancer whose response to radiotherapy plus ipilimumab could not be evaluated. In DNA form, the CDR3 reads TGTGCCAGCAGGTGGGACAGGACTAACACCGGGGAGCTGTTTTTT. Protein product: CASRWDRTNTGELFF.